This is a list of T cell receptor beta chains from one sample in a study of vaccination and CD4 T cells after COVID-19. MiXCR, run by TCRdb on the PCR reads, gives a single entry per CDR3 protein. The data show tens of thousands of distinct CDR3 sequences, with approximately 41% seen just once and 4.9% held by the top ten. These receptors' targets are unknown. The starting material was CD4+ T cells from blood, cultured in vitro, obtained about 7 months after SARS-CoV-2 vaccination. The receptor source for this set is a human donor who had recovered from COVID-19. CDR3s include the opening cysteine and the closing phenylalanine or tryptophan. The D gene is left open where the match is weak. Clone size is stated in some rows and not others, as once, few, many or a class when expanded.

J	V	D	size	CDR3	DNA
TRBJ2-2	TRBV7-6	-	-	CASSLGTTNTGELFF	TGTGCCAGCAGCTTAGGGACAACGAACACCGGGGAGCTGTTTTTT
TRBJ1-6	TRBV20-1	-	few	CSARATRQPNSPLHF	TGCAGTGCTAGAGCCACCAGACAGCCTAATTCACCCCTCCACTTT
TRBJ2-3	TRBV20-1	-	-	CSAPPPPTNTQYF	TGCAGTGCCCCACCCCCCCCGACAAATACGCAGTATTTT
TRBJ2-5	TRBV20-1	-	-	CSARENGLYQETQYF	TGCAGTGCCAGGGAGAACGGCTTGTACCAAGAGACCCAGTACTTC
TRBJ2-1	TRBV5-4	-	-	CASGIGTNEQFF	TGTGCCAGCGGAATCGGGACTAATGAGCAGTTCTTC
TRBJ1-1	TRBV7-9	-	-	CASSLSQNTEAFF	TGTGCCAGCAGCTTATCACAGAACACTGAAGCTTTCTTT
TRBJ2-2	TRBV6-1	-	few	CASSPPFGELFF	TGTGCCAGCAGTCCACCATTCGGGGAGCTGTTTTTT
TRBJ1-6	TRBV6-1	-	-	CASRGGRANNSPLHF	TGTGCCAGCAGGGGGGGCAGGGCGAATAATTCACCCCTCCACTTT
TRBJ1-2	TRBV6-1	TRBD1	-	CASMAPVERGQEGYTF	TGTGCCAGCATGGCGCCCGTGGAGAGGGGGCAGGAAGGCTACACCTTC
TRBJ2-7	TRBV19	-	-	CARLPTWDRPSYEQYF	TGTGCCAGGCTACCGACCTGGGACCGACCCTCCTACGAGCAGTACTTC
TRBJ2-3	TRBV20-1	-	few	CSARVASGQEGTDTQYF	TGCAGTGCTAGAGTCGCAAGCGGACAGGAGGGGACAGATACGCAGTATTTT
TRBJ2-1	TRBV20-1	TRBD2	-	CSARSGSGAYNEQFF	TGCAGTGCTAGAAGCGGGAGTGGTGCCTATAATGAGCAGTTCTTC
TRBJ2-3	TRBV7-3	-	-	CASSGGSTQYF	TGTGCCAGCAGCGGTGGATCTACGCAGTATTTT
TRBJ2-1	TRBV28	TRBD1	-	CASSYGTGAGEQFF	TGTGCCAGCAGTTACGGGACAGGGGCGGGTGAGCAGTTCTTC
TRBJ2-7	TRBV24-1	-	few	CATSDRDSERGYEQYF	TGTGCCACCAGTGACCGAGACAGCGAGAGGGGCTACGAGCAGTACTTC
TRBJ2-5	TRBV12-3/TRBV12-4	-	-	CASSLAPETQYF	TGTGCCAGCAGTTTAGCGCCGGAGACCCAGTACTTC
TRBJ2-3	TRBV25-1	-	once	CASSDSTQGSSQYF	TGTGCCAGCAGTGACTCGACACAGGGTTCATCGCAGTATTTT
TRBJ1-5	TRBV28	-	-	CASRTTGPSNQPQHF	TGTGCCAGCAGGACGACAGGTCCTAGCAATCAGCCCCAGCATTTT
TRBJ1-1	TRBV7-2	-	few	CASSPVRPEAFF	TGTGCCAGCAGCCCCGTACGCCCTGAAGCTTTCTTT
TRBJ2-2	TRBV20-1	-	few	CSARDQEQGDTGELFF	TGCAGTGCTAGAGATCAGGAACAGGGTGACACCGGGGAGCTGTTTTTT
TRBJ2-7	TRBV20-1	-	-	CSARESSYEQYF	TGCAGTGCTAGGGAAAGCTCCTACGAGCAGTACTTC
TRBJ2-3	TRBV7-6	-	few	CASSSDITDTQYF	TGTGCCAGCAGCTCAGATATCACAGATACGCAGTATTTT
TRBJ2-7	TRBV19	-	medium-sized	CASSNLDEQYF	TGTGCCAGTAGCAATCTGGACGAGCAGTACTTC
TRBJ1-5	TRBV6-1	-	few	CASSERENQPQHF	TGTGCCAGCAGTGAACGGGAAAATCAGCCCCAGCATTTT
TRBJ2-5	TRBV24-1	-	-	CATSDLPGETQYF	TGTGCCACCAGTGATTTGCCCGGGGAGACCCAGTACTTC
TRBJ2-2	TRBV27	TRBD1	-	CASRSGQGYTGELFF	TGTGCCAGCAGGTCCGGACAGGGATACACCGGGGAGCTGTTTTTT
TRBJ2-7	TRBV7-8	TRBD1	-	CASSLGGQTLGEQYF	TGTGCCAGCAGCTTAGGGGGACAGACCCTAGGCGAGCAGTACTTC
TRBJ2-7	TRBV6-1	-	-	CASSETGPTYEQYF	TGTGCCAGCAGTGAGACAGGTCCTACCTACGAGCAGTACTTC
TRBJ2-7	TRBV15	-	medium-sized	CATSRGEGDVDEQYF	TGTGCCACCAGCAGAGGGGAGGGGGATGTGGACGAGCAGTACTTC
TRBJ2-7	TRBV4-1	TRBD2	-	CASSQTPVGSGSREQYF	TGCGCCAGCAGCCAAACTCCAGTGGGTAGCGGGAGCCGCGAGCAGTACTTC
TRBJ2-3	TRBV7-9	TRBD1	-	CASSNYRDRGLDTQYF	TGTGCCAGCAGCAATTACCGGGACAGGGGACTGGATACGCAGTATTTT
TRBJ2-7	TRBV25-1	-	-	CASSARVGSYEQYF	TGTGCCAGCAGTGCCAGGGTAGGATCATACGAGCAGTACTTC
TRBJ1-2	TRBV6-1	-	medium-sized	CASSSPYGDGYTF	TGTGCCAGCAGCTCGCCGTACGGGGACGGCTACACCTTC
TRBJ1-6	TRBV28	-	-	CASSTGRVEYSPLHF	TGTGCCAGCAGCACTGGACGCGTCGAGTATTCACCCCTCCACTTT
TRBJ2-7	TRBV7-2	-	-	CASSPVRVLSYEQYF	TGTGCCAGCAGCCCCGTACGGGTCCTGAGCTACGAGCAGTACTTC
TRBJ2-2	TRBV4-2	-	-	CASSQPQLEAGKLFF	TGTGCCAGCAGCCAACCCCAGCTGGAGGCCGGGAAGCTGTTTTTT
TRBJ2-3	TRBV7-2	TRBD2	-	CASSFTSDTDTQYF	TGTGCCAGCAGCTTTACTAGCGACACAGATACGCAGTATTTT
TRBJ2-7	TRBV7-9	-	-	CASSTSYEQYF	TGTGCCAGCAGCACCAGCTACGAGCAGTACTTC
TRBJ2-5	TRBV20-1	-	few	CSAPQRPLETQYF	TGCAGTGCCCCCCAGCGTCCGTTGGAGACCCAGTACTTC
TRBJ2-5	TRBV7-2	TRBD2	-	CASSLPAGVGETQYF	TGTGCCAGCAGCTTACCAGCGGGAGTCGGAGAGACCCAGTACTTC
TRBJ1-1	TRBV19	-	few	CASSMGGGTEAFF	TGTGCCAGTAGTATGGGGGGGGGCACTGAAGCTTTCTTT
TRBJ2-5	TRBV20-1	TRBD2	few	CSAGTSGRGGQETQYF	TGCAGTGCCGGGACTAGCGGGAGGGGTGGGCAAGAGACCCAGTACTTC
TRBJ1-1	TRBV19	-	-	CASSPLVGIEAFF	TGTGCCAGTAGTCCCTTGGTGGGCATCGAAGCTTTCTTT
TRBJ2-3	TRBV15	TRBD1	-	CATSRWDRADTDTQYF	TGTGCCACCAGCAGATGGGACAGGGCCGACACAGATACGCAGTATTTT
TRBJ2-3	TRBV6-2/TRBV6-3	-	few	CASSYGIGYRPDTQYF	TGTGCCAGCAGTTACGGGATAGGGTACCGTCCCGATACGCAGTATTTT
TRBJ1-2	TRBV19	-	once	CASSEGRGNYGYTF	TGTGCCAGTAGTGAGGGCAGGGGAAACTATGGCTACACCTTC
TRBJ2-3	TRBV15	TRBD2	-	CATSTRTSGIDTQYF	TGTGCCACCAGCACCCGGACTAGCGGGATAGATACGCAGTATTTT
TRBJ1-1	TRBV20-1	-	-	CSALPGGTEAFF	TGCAGTGCCCTACCCGGTGGCACTGAAGCTTTCTTT
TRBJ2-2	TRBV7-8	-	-	CASSPRRGGEANTGELFF	TGTGCCAGCAGCCCGAGGCGAGGCGGGGAGGCGAACACCGGGGAGCTGTTTTTT
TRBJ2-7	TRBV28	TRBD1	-	CASSPPPTGGGEQYF	TGTGCCAGCAGTCCCCCCCCGACAGGGGGCGGCGAGCAGTACTTC
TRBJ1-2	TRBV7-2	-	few	CATREWGFNYGYTF	TGTGCCACCCGCGAGTGGGGCTTTAACTATGGCTACACCTTC
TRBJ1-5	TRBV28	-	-	CASSLPGSGPQHF	TGTGCCAGCAGTTTGCCAGGGTCAGGCCCCCAGCATTTT
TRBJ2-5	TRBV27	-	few	CASSHQSQETQYF	TGTGCCAGCAGCCACCAATCACAAGAGACCCAGTACTTC
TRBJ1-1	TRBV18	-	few	CASSQGSVTEAFF	TGTGCCAGCTCACAGGGTAGCGTCACTGAAGCTTTCTTT
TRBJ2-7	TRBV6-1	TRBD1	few	CASTPGQASSYEQYF	TGTGCCAGCACCCCGGGACAGGCGAGCTCCTACGAGCAGTACTTC
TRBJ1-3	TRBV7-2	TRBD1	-	CASSPDRAHSGNTIYF	TGTGCCAGCAGCCCTGACAGGGCGCACTCTGGAAACACCATATATTTT
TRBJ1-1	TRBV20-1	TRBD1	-	CSASPGQGRGNTEAFF	TGCAGTGCTTCACCGGGACAGGGGAGAGGGAACACTGAAGCTTTCTTT